What follows are 6 T cell receptor beta chains derived from one specimen sequenced in a study of blood T cell repertoires in COVID-19. Repertoires were generated with immunoSEQ multiplex PCR, while TCRdb's copy carries only in-frame clones and drops some. This sample has under 200,000 clones, with about 82% found just once. The sequencing sample was made of PBMCs or T cells enriched from blood (not recorded which). These receptors came from a man aged 35 to 55 with acute COVID-19.

The chain combines TRBV11-2 with TRBJ2-2; 12 bases line up with TRBD2. CDR3 length equals 17 residues. V shed 3 bases, J shed 4 bases, and the junction held 6 bases outside the gene matches. Germline V lookup: CDR1 SGHAT, CDR2 FQNNGV. CDR3 coding DNA: TGTGCCAGCAGCTTCCCGACTAGCGGGAGTGTCACCGGGGAGCTGTTTTTT. The encoded protein is CASSFPTSGSVTGELFF.

The chain has TRBV7-8 and TRBJ2-5; perhaps TRBD2 as D (6 bases). Trimming stripped 5 bases from V and 5 bases from J, with 21 bases between. The CDR3 spans 16 residues. Germline V gene sequence: CDR1 SGHVS, CDR2 FQNEAQ. The CDR3 sequence: CASSVWFGTPEETQYF. The CDR3 DNA follows: TGTGCCAGCAGCGTCTGGTTCGGGACTCCAGAGGAGACCCAGTACTTC.

The V call is TRBV28, the J call TRBJ1-2, with TRBD1 as a possible D gene (6 bases). The V gene's germline CDR1 is MDHEN and CDR2 SYDVKM. This CDR3 spans 14 amino acids. V gave up 1 base and J gave up 2 bases, with 8 bases separating them. As DNA, the CDR3 is TGTGCCAGCAGTTTATTAACAGGGAACTATGGCTACACCTTC. Translated, it gives CASSLLTGNYGYTF.

The chain couples TRBV6-5 to TRBJ2-7; 9 positions agree with TRBD1. J gave up 3 bases and V 8 bases, and 11 bases lay outside the gene matches. CDR3 size: 15 residues. Germline CDR1 reads MNHEY; CDR2 reads SVGAGI. This CDR3 reads CASGGTGTLHYEQYF. The CDR3 region has the DNA TGTGCCAGCGGCGGGACAGGGACCTTACACTACGAGCAGTACTTC.

The chain links TRBV27 to TRBJ2-1; TRBD1 matches 7 bases. The V segment lost 7 bases and the J segment 8 bases; nucleotides outside the gene matches: 8. The CDR3 is 13 residues long. CDR1 and CDR2 from the germline V gene are MNHEY and SMNVEV (reference sequence). The CDR3 region has the DNA TGTGCCAGCAAGGAGGACAGGAGGTATGAGCAGTTCTTC. Translated: CASKEDRRYEQFF.

This sequence joins TRBV5-4 and TRBJ2-5; 9 bases line up with TRBD2. The CDR3 covers 14 residues. Looked up from germline, CDR1 is SGHNT and CDR2 is YYREEE (reference sequence). Losses at the gene ends were 7 bases for V and 4 bases for J; bases not matched to a gene: 8. The DNA for the CDR3 is TGTGCCAGCTCCCGGGCGGGAGGGCGAGAGACCCAGTACTTC. This encodes CASSRAGGRETQYF.